The T cell receptor beta chain described here comes from a study of blood T cell repertoires in COVID-19. About the research overall: The analysed material was cDNA or gDNA that came from T cells, B-cell-depleted T cells, or PBMCs.

As processed by the authors: Amplifying reference gene primers gave estimates of nucleated cell counts. TCRdb's copy holds only in-frame clones and misses some; the assay was immunoSEQ multiplex PCR. V and J calls and clone size are as listed in that table; D and trimming were resolved from the DNA. The table includes some 200,000 clones, around 89% detected once. Looked up from germline, CDR1 is SQVTM and CDR2 is ANQGSEA. With 6 bases removed from V and 8 bases from J, the gap between germline ends came to 13 bases. The CDR3 covers 11 residues. This chain joins TRBV29-1 and TRBJ1-2; D may be TRBD1 (5 bases). The TCR sequence derives from a woman between 18 and 29 years old in a cohort exposed to, infected with or recovered from COVID-19 (not recorded which). Sequencing used PBMCs or T cells enriched from blood (not recorded which). The CDR3 DNA is TGCAGCGTGGGGGGAGGGAAGGGCTACACCTTC. It codes for CSVGGGKGYTF.